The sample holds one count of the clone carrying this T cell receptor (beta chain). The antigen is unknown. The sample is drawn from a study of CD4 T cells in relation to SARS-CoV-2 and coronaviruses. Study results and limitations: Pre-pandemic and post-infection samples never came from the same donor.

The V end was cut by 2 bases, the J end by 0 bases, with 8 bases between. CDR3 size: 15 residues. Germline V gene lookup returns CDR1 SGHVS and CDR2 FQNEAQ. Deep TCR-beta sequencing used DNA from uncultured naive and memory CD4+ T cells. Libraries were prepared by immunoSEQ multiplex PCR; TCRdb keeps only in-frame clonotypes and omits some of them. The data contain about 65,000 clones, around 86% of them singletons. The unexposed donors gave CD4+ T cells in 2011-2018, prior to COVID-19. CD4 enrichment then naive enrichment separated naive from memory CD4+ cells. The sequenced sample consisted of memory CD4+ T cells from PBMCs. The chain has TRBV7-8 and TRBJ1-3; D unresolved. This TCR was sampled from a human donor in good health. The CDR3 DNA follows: TGTGCCAGCAGCTTACGGGTGCACTCTGGAAACACCATATATTTT. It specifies CASSLRVHSGNTIYF. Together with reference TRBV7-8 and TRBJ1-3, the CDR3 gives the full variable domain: GAGVSQSPRYKVAKRGQDVALRCDPISGHVSLFWYQQALGQGPEFLTYFQNEAQLDKSGLPSDRFFAERPEGSVSTLKIQRTQQEDSAVYLCASSLRVHSGNTIYFGEGSWLTVV.